This TCR beta chain is drawn from a study of shared clonotypes between healthy human individuals. Study-wide findings and caveats: Apart from blood, nothing was sampled; tissue repertoires likely differ. Sharing of clonotypes among donors was expected to vary with sequencing depth.

The run depth of the assay was deep. Assay used: immunoSEQ multiplex PCR; TCRdb lists only in-frame clones, some missing. The top ten clones hold more than 9.5% of a sample with around 500,000 clones, over 70% of them seen once. Genomic DNA of unsorted samples came from 90 million to 95 million PBMCs. Note on this clone: Its antigen remains unknown.

The V end was cut by 1 base, the J end by 7 bases, with 7 bases between. This CDR3 comprises 13 residues. The V gene's germline CDR1 is SEHNR and CDR2 FQNEAQ (reference sequence). The receptor comes from a woman between 40 and 50 years old in good health. Some clones in this sample may be carry-over from other donors' samples. Sequences were obtained from PBMCs. This chain joins TRBV7-9 and TRBJ1-4; D call uncertain. CDR3 in amino acids: CASSLEVGEKLFF. The CDR3 DNA reads TGTGCCAGCAGCTTAGAGGTCGGTGAAAAACTGTTTTTT.